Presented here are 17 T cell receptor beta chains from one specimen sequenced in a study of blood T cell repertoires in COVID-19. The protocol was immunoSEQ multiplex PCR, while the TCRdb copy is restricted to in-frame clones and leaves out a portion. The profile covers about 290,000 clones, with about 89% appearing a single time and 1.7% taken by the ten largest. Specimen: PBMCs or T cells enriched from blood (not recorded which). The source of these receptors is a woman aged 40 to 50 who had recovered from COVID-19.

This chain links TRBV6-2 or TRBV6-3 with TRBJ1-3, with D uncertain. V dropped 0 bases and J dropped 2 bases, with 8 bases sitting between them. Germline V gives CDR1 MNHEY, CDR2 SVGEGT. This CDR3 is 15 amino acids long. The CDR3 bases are TGTGCCAGCAGTTACTCGACCGGGGCTGGAAACACCATATATTTT. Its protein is CASSYSTGAGNTIYF.

CDR3 region: CASSLEHISGELFF. CDR3 sequence (DNA): TGTGCCAGCAGCTTGGAGCATATCTCCGGGGAGCTGTTTTTT. The rearrangement uses TRBV5-6 and TRBJ2-2; D not resolved. Germline CDR1 SGHDT, CDR2 YYEEEE. The CDR3 sequence is 14 residues long. V lost 0 bases and J lost 6, with 9 bases in between.

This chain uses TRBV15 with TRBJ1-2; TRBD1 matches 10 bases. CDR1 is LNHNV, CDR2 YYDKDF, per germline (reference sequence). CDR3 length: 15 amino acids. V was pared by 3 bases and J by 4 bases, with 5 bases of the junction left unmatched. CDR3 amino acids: CATSRGDRGTYGYTF. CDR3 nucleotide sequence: TGTGCCACCAGCAGGGGGGACAGGGGTACCTATGGCTACACCTTC.

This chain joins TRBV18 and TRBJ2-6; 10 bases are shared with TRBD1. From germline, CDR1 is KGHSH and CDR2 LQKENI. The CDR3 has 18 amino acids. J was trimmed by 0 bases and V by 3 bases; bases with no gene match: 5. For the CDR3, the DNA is TGTGCCAGCTCACCCCCGGGACAGGGGTTCTCTGGGGCCAACGTCCTGACTTTC. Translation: CASSPPGQGFSGANVLTF.

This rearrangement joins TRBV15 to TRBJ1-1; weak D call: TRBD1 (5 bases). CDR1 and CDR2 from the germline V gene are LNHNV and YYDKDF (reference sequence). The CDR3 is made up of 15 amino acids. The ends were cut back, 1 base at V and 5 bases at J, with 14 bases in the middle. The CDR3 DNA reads TGTGCCACCAGCAGAGGACGGGGGGGTGGTACTGAAGCTTTCTTT. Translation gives CATSRGRGGGTEAFF.

Written as DNA, the CDR3 is TGTGCCAGCAGCGCCCAGGGGTTAGCCGGGGAGCTGTTTTTT. Encoded protein: CASSAQGLAGELFF. The chain uses TRBV2 and TRBJ2-2; D might be TRBD1 (6 bases). CDR1 and CDR2 from the germline V gene are SNHLY and FYNNEI. CDR3 size: 14 residues. V lost 6 bases, J lost 6 bases, and 14 bases lay in between.

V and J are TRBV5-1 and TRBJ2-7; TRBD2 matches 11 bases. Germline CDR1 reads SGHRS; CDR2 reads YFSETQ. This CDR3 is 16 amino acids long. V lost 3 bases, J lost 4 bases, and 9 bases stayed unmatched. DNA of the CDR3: TGCGCCAGCAGCTCATCTAGCGGGAGGCTCGGATACGAGCAGTACTTC. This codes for CASSSSSGRLGYEQYF.

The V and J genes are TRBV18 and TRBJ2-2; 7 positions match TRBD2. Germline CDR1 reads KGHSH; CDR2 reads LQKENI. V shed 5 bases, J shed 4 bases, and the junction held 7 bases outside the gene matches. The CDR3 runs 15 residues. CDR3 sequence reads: CASSSAGVSTGELFF. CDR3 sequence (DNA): TGTGCCAGCTCATCGGCGGGGGTGTCCACCGGGGAGCTGTTTTTT.

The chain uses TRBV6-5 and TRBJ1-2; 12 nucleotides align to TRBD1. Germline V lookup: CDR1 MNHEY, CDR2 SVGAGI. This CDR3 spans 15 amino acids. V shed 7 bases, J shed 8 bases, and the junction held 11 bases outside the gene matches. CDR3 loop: CASTQQPGTGGGYTF. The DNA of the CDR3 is TGTGCCAGCACCCAGCAACCCGGGACAGGGGGCGGCTACACCTTC.

The CDR3 bases are TGTGCCAGCAGCCCTATTAGAGCGGCTACAACTAATGAAAAACTGTTTTTT. It codes for CASSPIRAATTNEKLFF. The genes are TRBV21-1 and TRBJ1-4. TRBV21-1 is noted as a pseudogene. The CDR3 extends over 17 amino acids.

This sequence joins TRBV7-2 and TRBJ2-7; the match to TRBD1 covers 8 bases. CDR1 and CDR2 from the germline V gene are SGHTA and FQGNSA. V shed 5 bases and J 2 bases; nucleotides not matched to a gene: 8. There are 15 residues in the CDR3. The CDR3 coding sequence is TGTGCCAGCAGCACCGGGACAGGTCTTGCCTACGAGCAGTACTTC. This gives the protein CASSTGTGLAYEQYF.

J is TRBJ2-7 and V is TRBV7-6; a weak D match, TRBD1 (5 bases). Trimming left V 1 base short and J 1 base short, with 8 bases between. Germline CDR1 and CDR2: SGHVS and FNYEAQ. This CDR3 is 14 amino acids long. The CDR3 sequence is CASSLEQGSYEQYF. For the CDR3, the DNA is TGTGCCAGCAGCTTAGAGCAGGGATCCTACGAGCAGTACTTC.

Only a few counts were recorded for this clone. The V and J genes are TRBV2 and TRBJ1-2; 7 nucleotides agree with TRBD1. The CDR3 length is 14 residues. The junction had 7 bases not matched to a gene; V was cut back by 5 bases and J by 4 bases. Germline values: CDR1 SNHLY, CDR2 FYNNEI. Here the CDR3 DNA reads TGTGCCAGCAGTATAGAACAGGGGACCTATGGCTACACCTTC. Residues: CASSIEQGTYGYTF.

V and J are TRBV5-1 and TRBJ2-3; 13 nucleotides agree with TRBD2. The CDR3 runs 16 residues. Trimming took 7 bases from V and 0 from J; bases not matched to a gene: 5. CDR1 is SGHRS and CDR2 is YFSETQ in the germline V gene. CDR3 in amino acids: CASRLAGGSSTDTQYF. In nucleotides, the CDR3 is TGCGCCAGCCGACTAGCGGGAGGTTCTAGCACAGATACGCAGTATTTT.

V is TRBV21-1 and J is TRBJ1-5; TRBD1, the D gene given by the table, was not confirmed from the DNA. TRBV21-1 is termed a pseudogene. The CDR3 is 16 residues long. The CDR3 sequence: CASSKPRTRANQPQHF. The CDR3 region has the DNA TGTGCCAGCAGCAAACCTCGAACCAGGGCTAATCAGCCCCAGCATTTT.

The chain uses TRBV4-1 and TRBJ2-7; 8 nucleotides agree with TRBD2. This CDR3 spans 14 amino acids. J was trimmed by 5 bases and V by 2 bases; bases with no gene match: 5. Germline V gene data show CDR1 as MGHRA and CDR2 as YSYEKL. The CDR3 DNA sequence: TGCGCCAGCAGCCAAACCGGGACTAGGAACGAGCAGTACTTC. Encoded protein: CASSQTGTRNEQYF.

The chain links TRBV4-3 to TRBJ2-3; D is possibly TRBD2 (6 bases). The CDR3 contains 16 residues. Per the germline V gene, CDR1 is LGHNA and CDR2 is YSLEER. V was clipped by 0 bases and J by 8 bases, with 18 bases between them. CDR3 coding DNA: TGCGCCAGCAGCCAAGATCTCGGGGGACCCCCCGGTACGCAGTATTTT. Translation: CASSQDLGGPPGTQYF.